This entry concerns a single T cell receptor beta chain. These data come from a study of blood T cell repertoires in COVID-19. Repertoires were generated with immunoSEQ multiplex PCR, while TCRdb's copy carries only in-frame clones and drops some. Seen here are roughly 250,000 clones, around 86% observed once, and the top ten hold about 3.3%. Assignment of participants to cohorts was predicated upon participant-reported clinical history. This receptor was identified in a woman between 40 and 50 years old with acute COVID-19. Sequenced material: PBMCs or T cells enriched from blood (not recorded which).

In DNA form, the CDR3 reads TGTGCCAGCAGGCACGACAGGGGGAGAATGGAAAAACTGTTTTTT. Amino acid sequence: CASRHDRGRMEKLFF. This sequence joins TRBV6-5 and TRBJ1-4, with 9 bases fitting TRBD1. The ends lost 6 bases at V and 8 bases at J; junction bases unmatched: 10. This CDR3 region has 15 residues. The V gene's germline CDR1 is MNHEY and CDR2 SVGAGI.